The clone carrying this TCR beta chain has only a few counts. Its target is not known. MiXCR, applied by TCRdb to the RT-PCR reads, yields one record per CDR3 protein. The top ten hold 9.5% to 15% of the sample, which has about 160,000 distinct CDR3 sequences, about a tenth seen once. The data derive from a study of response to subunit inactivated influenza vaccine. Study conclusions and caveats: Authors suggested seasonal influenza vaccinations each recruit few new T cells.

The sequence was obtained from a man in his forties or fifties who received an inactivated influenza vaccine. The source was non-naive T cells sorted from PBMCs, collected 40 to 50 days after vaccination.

The DNA for the CDR3 is TGTGCCAGCAGCACCTCGACAGAGTCATTTGAAAAACTGTTTTTT. This encodes CASSTSTESFEKLFF. J is TRBJ1-4 and V is TRBV9, with D tentatively TRBD1 (5 bases). Germline CDR1 reads SGDLS; CDR2 reads YYNGEE. The CDR3 sequence is 15 residues long. Trimming pared 4 bases from V and 7 bases from J, leaving 17 bases between.